The rows below give T cell receptor beta chains drawn from one sample of a study of shared clonotypes between healthy human individuals. Sequencing was performed with immunoSEQ multiplex PCR; in TCRdb, only in-frame clones are kept and a portion is missing. The sample consists of about 2 million clones, about 95% of them appearing once. Sequenced material: naive CD8+ T cells sorted from blood. These receptors were collected from a man aged 18 to 29 in good health. Both conserved end residues are part of each CDR3. Each record gives: D gene, V gene, clone size, J gene, CDR3 protein, CDR3 DNA. A D gene is named only where the DNA matches it firmly. Only some rows state a clone size, as once, few, many or a class for expanded clones.

>TRBD1|TRBV4-1|-|TRBJ2-7
CASSPTTGHSYEQYF
TGCGCCAGCAGCCCCACGACAGGGCACTCCTACGAGCAGTACTTC
>-|TRBV4-1|-|TRBJ1-2
CASSQEGNLYGYTF
TGCGCCAGCAGCCAAGAAGGAAATCTCTATGGCTACACCTTC
>-|TRBV6-6|-|TRBJ1-1
CASSYGGGEAFF
TGTGCCAGCAGTTACGGCGGGGGTGAAGCTTTCTTT
>TRBD2|TRBV5-4|-|TRBJ2-5
CASSPDWGKREGQETQYF
TGTGCCAGCAGCCCCGACTGGGGCAAGCGGGAGGGCCAAGAGACCCAGTACTTC
>TRBD2|TRBV7-2|-|TRBJ2-7
CASSLGLAGGFYEQYF
TGTGCCAGCAGCTTGGGTCTAGCGGGAGGATTCTACGAGCAGTACTTC
>-|TRBV9|-|TRBJ2-1
CASSGAKYNEQFF
TGTGCCAGCAGCGGAGCCAAATACAATGAGCAGTTCTTC
>TRBD2|TRBV10-3|-|TRBJ2-5
CAISEVAGAQETQYF
TGTGCCATCAGTGAGGTAGCGGGGGCTCAAGAGACCCAGTACTTC
>-|TRBV15|-|TRBJ1-4
CATSSGNDEKLFF
TGTGCCACCAGCTCCGGGAACGATGAAAAACTGTTTTTT
>-|TRBV6-5|-|TRBJ2-1
CASSYRTPGPEQFF
TGTGCCAGCAGTTATCGGACCCCCGGGCCTGAGCAGTTCTTC
>-|TRBV28|-|TRBJ1-5
CASSVFVGVSLQPQHF
TGTGCCAGCAGTGTTTTTGTCGGAGTATCGTTACAGCCCCAGCATTTT
>TRBD1|TRBV27|-|TRBJ2-7
CASSIGGSNEQYF
TGTGCCAGCAGCATAGGGGGCAGCAACGAGCAGTACTTC
>-|TRBV6-5|-|TRBJ2-7
CASSSTVLASYEQYF
TGTGCCAGCAGTTCTACAGTGCTAGCCTCCTACGAGCAGTACTTC
>TRBD2|TRBV27|-|TRBJ2-7
CASSLWGGGLYEQYF
TGTGCCAGCAGTTTATGGGGCGGGGGGCTCTACGAGCAGTACTTC
>-|TRBV7-9|-|TRBJ1-1
CAGGDWNTEAFF
TGTGCCGGAGGGGATTGGAACACTGAAGCTTTCTTT
>-|TRBV27|-|TRBJ1-4
CASSLSWGSGKLFF
TGTGCCAGCAGTTTATCATGGGGGTCAGGAAAACTGTTTTTT
>TRBD1|TRBV28|-|TRBJ1-6
CASSLGQVGGWALHF
TGTGCCAGCAGTTTAGGACAGGTGGGGGGTTGGGCCCTCCACTTT
>TRBD2|TRBV7-2|-|TRBJ2-3
CASSLYGTSEIDTQYF
TGTGCCAGCAGCCTGTACGGGACTAGCGAGATAGATACGCAGTATTTT
>TRBD2|TRBV29-1|-|TRBJ2-1
CSVDGGKYNEQFF
TGCAGCGTTGACGGGGGGAAGTACAATGAGCAGTTCTTC
>-|TRBV27|-|TRBJ2-3
CASSLRDTQYF
TGTGCCAGCAGTCTAAGAGATACGCAGTATTTT
>-|TRBV7-9|-|TRBJ2-2
CASSLDSLVNTGELFF
TGTGCCAGCAGCTTAGACAGCCTCGTCAACACCGGGGAGCTGTTTTTT
>TRBD1|TRBV27|-|TRBJ1-6
CASSLLGTGDSPLHF
TGTGCCAGCAGTTTATTGGGGACAGGAGATTCACCCCTCCACTTT
>TRBD1|TRBV18|once|TRBJ2-7
CASSPDRGFAYEQYF
TGTGCCAGCTCCCCCGACAGGGGGTTTGCCTACGAGCAGTACTTC
>TRBD2|TRBV11-2|-|TRBJ2-3
CASSYAGGPGDTQYF
TGTGCCAGCAGCTATGCGGGAGGGCCGGGAGATACGCAGTATTTT
>TRBD1|TRBV29-1|-|TRBJ2-3
CSVEGWTGTSTDTQYF
TGCAGCGTTGAAGGTTGGACAGGGACAAGCACAGATACGCAGTATTTT
>-|TRBV2|-|TRBJ1-2
CASSEGPGDYGYTF
TGTGCCAGCAGTGAAGGACCGGGGGACTATGGCTACACCTTC
>-|TRBV30|-|TRBJ2-7
CAWSWVETPYEQYF
TGTGCCTGGAGTTGGGTAGAAACCCCCTACGAGCAGTACTTC
>-|TRBV7-9|-|TRBJ1-2
CASSFDKTGYTF
TGTGCCAGCAGCTTCGACAAGACTGGCTACACCTTC
>TRBD2|TRBV11-1|-|TRBJ2-5
CASSLAPSGGGSQETQYF
TGTGCCAGCAGCTTAGCGCCTAGCGGGGGGGGATCCCAAGAGACCCAGTACTTC
>TRBD1|TRBV30|-|TRBJ2-1
CAWNFGDSQQFF
TGTGCCTGGAATTTCGGGGACAGCCAGCAGTTCTTC
>TRBD2|TRBV7-9|-|TRBJ2-7
CASSVRDYSYEQYF
TGTGCCAGCAGCGTCCGGGACTACTCCTACGAGCAGTACTTC
>-|TRBV7-6|-|TRBJ2-7
CASSLGESYEQYF
TGTGCCAGCAGCTTAGGGGAGTCCTACGAGCAGTACTTC
>TRBD2|TRBV11-2|-|TRBJ2-5
CASSLYLAGGGETQYF
TGTGCCAGCAGCTTGTATTTAGCGGGAGGGGGTGAGACCCAGTACTTC
>-|TRBV11-2|-|TRBJ2-3
CASSLGLDTDTQYF
TGTGCCAGCAGCTTAGGACTAGACACAGATACGCAGTATTTT
>-|TRBV19|-|TRBJ2-5
CASSIAAYQETQYF
TGTGCCAGTAGTATCGCCGCTTACCAAGAGACCCAGTACTTC
>-|TRBV14|-|TRBJ2-7
CASSQDVAGLYEQYF
TGTGCCAGCAGCCAAGATGTAGCAGGGCTCTACGAGCAGTACTTC
>-|TRBV28|-|TRBJ2-7
CASSTFYEQYF
TGTGCCAGCAGTACCTTCTACGAGCAGTACTTC
>-|TRBV5-1|-|TRBJ1-1
CASRLGQNTEAFF
TGCGCCAGCAGGTTGGGGCAGAACACTGAAGCTTTCTTT
>TRBD1|TRBV7-9|-|TRBJ2-7
CASSYRDRGQYEQYF
TGTGCCAGCAGTTATCGGGACAGGGGGCAATACGAGCAGTACTTC
>TRBD1|TRBV27|-|TRBJ2-7
CASSLTGQGPSSYEQYF
TGTGCCAGCAGTTTAACGGGACAGGGTCCATCCTCCTACGAGCAGTACTTC
>TRBD1|TRBV4-1|-|TRBJ2-7
CASSPETGIGYEQYF
TGCGCCAGCAGCCCGGAGACAGGGATAGGGTACGAGCAGTACTTC
>-|TRBV2|once|TRBJ2-1
CASIRVRVGGYNEQFF
TGTGCCAGCATCCGAGTGCGGGTTGGGGGCTACAATGAGCAGTTCTTC
>TRBD1|TRBV9|-|TRBJ1-1
CASSPYRGTAEAFF
TGTGCCAGCAGCCCATACAGGGGGACGGCTGAAGCTTTCTTT